The 8 T cell receptor beta chains listed next were all sequenced from one sample in a study of cytomegalovirus exposure and HLA in healthy donors (dated by TCRdb to 2016 to 2017). Libraries were made using the immunoSEQ multiplex PCR assay. The multiplex PCR relied on a mix of 60 forward primers for TCR Vbeta segments and 13 reverse primers for TCR Jbeta segments. TCRdb provides this immuneACCESS table in a form limited to in-frame rearrangements. Some clones are lacking; in checked studies, under half of them reflect an unresolved V gene, and why the rest are absent is not known. The sample profile shows around 85,000 clones; less than 85% of them were found once. The ten largest clones represent 0.9% to 1.2% of the sample. Sample: PBMCs. The source of these receptors is a male donor in good health and CMV-seronegative.

This chain links TRBV2 with TRBJ2-3; 8 positions match TRBD2. The V gene end was trimmed by 7 bases and the J gene end by 0 bases; junction bases not matched to a gene: 3. The CDR3 is made up of 14 amino acids. Germline lookup yields CDR1 SNHLY and CDR2 FYNNEI. The CDR3 DNA is TGTGCCAGCAATCAGCGGGGGAGCACAGATACGCAGTATTTT. Encoded protein: CASNQRGSTDTQYF.

The CDR3: CASSSSLRGDEQYF. The CDR3 nucleotides read TGTGCCAGCAGCTCTAGCCTTAGAGGCGACGAGCAGTACTTC. The genes are TRBV5-4 and TRBJ2-7; D may be TRBD2 (5 bases). The CDR3 runs 14 residues. The V gene lost 3 bases and the J gene lost 5 bases, with 15 bases spanning the gap. The germline gives CDR1 SGHNT, CDR2 YYREEE (reference sequence).

V is TRBV10-1 and J is TRBJ2-7; TRBD1 matches at 9 bases. Trimming took 0 bases from V and 4 from J; bases not matched to a gene: 4. Germline CDR1 reads WNHNN; CDR2 reads SYGVQD (reference sequence). The CDR3 has 15 amino acids. CDR3 in amino acids: CASSESKGTGYEQYF. The CDR3, as DNA: TGCGCCAGCAGTGAGTCGAAGGGGACAGGGTACGAGCAGTACTTC.

The chain is built from TRBV5-6 and TRBJ2-7; TRBD1 agrees at 7 bases. The germline V gene has CDR1 SGHDT and CDR2 YYEEEE. This CDR3 spans 13 amino acids. Trimming at V came to 7 bases and at J to 3 bases, leaving 7 bases not matched to a gene. CDR3 region: CASQLGQYYEQYF. The CDR3 DNA is TGTGCCAGCCAACTGGGACAGTACTACGAGCAGTACTTC. The full variable domain, completed using reference TRBV5-6 and TRBJ2-7, is DAGVTQSPTHLIKTRGQQVTLRCSPKSGHDTVSWYQQALGQGPQFIFQYYEEEERQRGNFPDRFSGHQFPNYSSELNVNALLLGDSALYLCASQLGQYYEQYFGPGTRLTVT.

The V gene is TRBV6-5, the J gene TRBJ2-7; TRBD1 might be the D (6 bases). V was pared by 6 bases and J by 0 bases, with 12 bases between. CDR1 and CDR2 (germline): MNHEY, SVGAGI. The CDR3 is 14 amino acids. The CDR3 nucleotides are TGTGCCAGCAGGACCGACAGGAGCTCCTACGAGCAGTACTTC. Protein sequence: CASRTDRSSYEQYF.

The genes are TRBV5-1 and TRBJ2-1; 11 bases match TRBD2. The CDR3 totals 16 residues. Germline V gives CDR1 SGHRS, CDR2 YFSETQ. The J segment lost 9 bases and the V segment lost 0 bases, leaving 8 bases of the junction unmatched. CDR3 DNA: TGCGCCAGCAGCTTGGCGGCACTAGCGGGAGTTAGTGAGCAGTTCTTC. It codes for CASSLAALAGVSEQFF.

This clone occurred a few times. The CDR3 DNA sequence: TGTGCCAGCAGCATAGGACTCAACCAGTACTTC. Amino acid sequence: CASSIGLNQYF. The chain carries TRBV5-6 and TRBJ2-5; TRBD2 is a possible D gene (5 bases). Germline loops: CDR1 SGHDT, CDR2 YYEEEE. The CDR3 totals 11 residues. With 4 bases removed from V and 10 bases from J, the gap between germline ends came to 11 bases.

This clone was observed a single time. V is TRBV28 and J is TRBJ2-2; the D is unclear. Germline lookup yields CDR1 MDHEN and CDR2 SYDVKM. Trimming took 7 bases from V and 7 from J, leaving 16 bases between them. The CDR3 extends over 14 amino acids. The CDR3 region is CASNTPGGGGELFF. CDR3 nucleotide sequence: TGTGCCAGCAATACTCCCGGCGGTGGCGGGGAGCTGTTTTTT. The whole variable domain, filled in from reference TRBV28 and TRBJ2-2, reads DVKVTQSSRYLVKRTGEKVFLECVQDMDHENMFWYRQDPGLGLRLIYFSYDVKMKEKGDIPEGYSVSREKKERFSLILESASTNQTSMYLCASNTPGGGGELFFGEGSRLTVL.